This TCR beta chain comes out of a study of PD-1 blockade in mismatch repair-deficient tumors. Germline V gene data show CDR1 as MNHEY and CDR2 as SMNVEV (reference sequence). Trimming removed 3 bases from V and 0 bases from J, with 7 bases in between. This CDR3 region has 14 residues. The protocol was immunoSEQ multiplex PCR, while the TCRdb copy is restricted to in-frame clones and leaves out a portion. The repertoire holds around 52,000 clones, with more than 65% as singletons. Mismatch repair deficiency was confirmed in all patients, by PCR or immunohistochemistry. The sequence derives from an adult with mismatch repair-deficient cancer. This rearrangement joins TRBV27 to TRBJ2-3, with D possibly being TRBD1 or TRBD2 (5 bases each). The sample was peripheral blood, taken more than 19 weeks after starting pembrolizumab. The CDR3 bases are TGTGCCAGCAGTTTTGGGGGAAGCACAGATACGCAGTATTTT. Its protein product is CASSFGGSTDTQYF.